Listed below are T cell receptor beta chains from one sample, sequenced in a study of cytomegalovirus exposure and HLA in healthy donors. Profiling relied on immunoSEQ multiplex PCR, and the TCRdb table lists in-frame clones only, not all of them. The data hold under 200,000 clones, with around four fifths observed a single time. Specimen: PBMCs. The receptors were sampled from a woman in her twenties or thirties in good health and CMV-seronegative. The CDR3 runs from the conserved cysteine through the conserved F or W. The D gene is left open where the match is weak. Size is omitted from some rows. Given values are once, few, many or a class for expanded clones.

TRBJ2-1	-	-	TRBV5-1	TGCGCCAGCAGCTTGGTAGACAATTCCTACAATGAGCAGTTCTTC	CASSLVDNSYNEQFF
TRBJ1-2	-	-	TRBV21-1	TGTGCCAGCAGCAAAGACAGGGGGCCTGTTAACTATGGCTACACCTTC	CASSKDRGPVNYGYTF
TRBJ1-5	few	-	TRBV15	TGTGCCACCAGCAGCTACAGGGTCGGCAATCAGCCCCAGCATTTT	CATSSYRVGNQPQHF
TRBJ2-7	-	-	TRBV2	TGTGCCAGCAGTGGGATAGGGGGCGAGCAGTACTTC	CASSGIGGEQYF
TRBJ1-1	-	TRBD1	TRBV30	TGTGCCTGGAGACCGTACACAGGGGCCCGTTTTGGAGCTTTCTTT	CAWRPYTGARFGAFF
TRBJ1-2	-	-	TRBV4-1	TGCGCCAGCAGCCAAGGGGATACAGGCGTCTATGGCTACACCTTC	CASSQGDTGVYGYTF
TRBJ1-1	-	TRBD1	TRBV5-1	TGCGCCAGCAGCTTAGGGCCTAGGGGGCTTAGCACTGAAGCTTTCTTT	CASSLGPRGLSTEAFF
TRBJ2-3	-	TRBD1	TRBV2	TGTGCCAGCGGAAACAGGGGACCCACAGATACGCAGTATTTT	CASGNRGPTDTQYF
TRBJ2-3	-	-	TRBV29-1	TGCAGCGTTGTTCGGGGAGTGTCCGGAGATACGCAGTATTTT	CSVVRGVSGDTQYF
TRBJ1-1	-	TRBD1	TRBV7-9	TGTGCCAGCAGCCCCCGGACAGGGTTTCGACCCGCTGAAGCTTTCTTT	CASSPRTGFRPAEAFF
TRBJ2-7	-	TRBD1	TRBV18	TGTGCCAGCTCACCCGGGACAGGGGGTGAGAACGAGCAGTACTTC	CASSPGTGGENEQYF
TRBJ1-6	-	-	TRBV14	TGTGCCAGCAGCCACTCTGAGCGCGGAATGAGCTCCTATAATTCACCCCTCCACTTT	CASSHSERGMSSYNSPLHF
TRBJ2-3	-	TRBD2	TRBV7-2	TGTGCCAGCAGCCCGCTGACTAGCGGGGTAGCAGATACGCAGTATTTT	CASSPLTSGVADTQYF
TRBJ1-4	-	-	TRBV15	TGTGCCACCAGCAGACGGAGGACTAATGAAAAACTGTTTTTT	CATSRRRTNEKLFF
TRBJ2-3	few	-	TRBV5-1	TGCGCCAGCAGCTTGGGCCTTGACAGAAGCACAGATACGCAGTATTTT	CASSLGLDRSTDTQYF
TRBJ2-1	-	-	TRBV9	TGTGCCAGCAGCGTCGGGACTTTCGGGGAGCAGTTCTTC	CASSVGTFGEQFF
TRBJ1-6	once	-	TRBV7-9	TGTGCCAGCAGCTTCGGGGGCGGGGGGAATTCACCCCTCCACTTT	CASSFGGGGNSPLHF
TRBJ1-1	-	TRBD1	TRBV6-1	TGTGCCAGCAGATCCAGGACAGGCGGGGAAGCTTTCTTT	CASRSRTGGEAFF
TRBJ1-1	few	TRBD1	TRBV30	TGTGCCTTGGACAGGGGGAACACTGAAGCTTTCTTT	CALDRGNTEAFF
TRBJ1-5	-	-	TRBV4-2	TGTGCCAGCAGCCGGTCCAAGATAGACGGGAGGGGAGATGTTGGCAATCAGCCCCAGCATTTT	CASSRSKIDGRGDVGNQPQHF
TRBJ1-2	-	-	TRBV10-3	TGTGCCATCAGTGAGTCAAGAGGGGGTTTCTATGGCTACACCTTC	CAISESRGGFYGYTF
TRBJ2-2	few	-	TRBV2	TGTGCCAGCAGTGAAAGGGGCAGGACCGGGGAGCTGTTTTTT	CASSERGRTGELFF
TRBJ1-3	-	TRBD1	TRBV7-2	TGTGCCAGCAGCAGTTGGACAGGAAACATAAATGGAAACACCATATATTTT	CASSSWTGNINGNTIYF
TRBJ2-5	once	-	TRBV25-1	TGTGCCAGCAGTGAACCGGTGTACCAAGAGACCCAGTACTTC	CASSEPVYQETQYF
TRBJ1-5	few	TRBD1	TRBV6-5	TGTGCCAGCAGGGACAGGGACTTGGGCAATCAGCCCCAGCATTTT	CASRDRDLGNQPQHF
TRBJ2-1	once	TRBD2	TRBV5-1	TGCGCCAGCAGTTCCGGGACTAGCGGGGGGGCCTTCTACAATGAGCAGTTCTTC	CASSSGTSGGAFYNEQFF
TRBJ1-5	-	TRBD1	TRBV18	TGTGCCAGCTCACCGTCACAGGGGTCCTCTCAGCCCCAGCATTTT	CASSPSQGSSQPQHF
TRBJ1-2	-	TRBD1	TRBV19	TGTGCCAGTAGACCTTTTCCCGGGACAGTATATGGCTACACCTTC	CASRPFPGTVYGYTF
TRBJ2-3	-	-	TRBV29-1	TGCAGCGCAATGGACTGGACCGTAAACACAGATACGCAGTATTTT	CSAMDWTVNTDTQYF
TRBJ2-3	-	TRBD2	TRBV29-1	TGCAGCGTCGCGACTAGCGGGGGCACAGATACGCAGTATTTT	CSVATSGGTDTQYF
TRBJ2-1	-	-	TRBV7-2	TGTGCCACCGGGACTCTACCATACAATGAGCAGTTCTTC	CATGTLPYNEQFF
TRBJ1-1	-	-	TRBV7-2	TGTGCCAGCAGCTTAATCCCATTTAGTCCGGACGGGATGAACACTGAAGCTTTCTTT	CASSLIPFSPDGMNTEAFF
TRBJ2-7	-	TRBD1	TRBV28	TGTGCCAGCAGTTTATCGGGACAGGGAGGTTCCTACGAGCAGTACTTC	CASSLSGQGGSYEQYF
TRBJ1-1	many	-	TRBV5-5	TGTGCCAGCAGCTTGTGGGGGGGCGCGGCCACTGAAGCTTTCTTT	CASSLWGGAATEAFF
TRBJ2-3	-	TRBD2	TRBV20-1	TGCAGCTCGGGGGGGCCGGATACGCAGTATTTT	CSSGGPDTQYF
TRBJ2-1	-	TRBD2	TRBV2	TGTGCCAGCCTAACGGGACTAGCGGGGGGTTACTCCTACAATGAGCAGTTCTTC	CASLTGLAGGYSYNEQFF